This is a list of T cell receptor beta chains from one sample in a study of OX40 agonist ivuxolimab in advanced cancers. The protocol was immunoSEQ multiplex PCR, while the TCRdb copy is restricted to in-frame clones and leaves out a portion. The table has fewer than 25,000 clones, roughly four fifths seen once. The sample here was CD4+ or CD8+ T cells sorted from blood, taken in a trial of the OX40 agonist ivuxolimab. The receptors shown here come from an adult with an advanced solid tumor such as melanoma, head and neck, liver or kidney cancer. CDR3s include the opening cysteine and the closing phenylalanine or tryptophan. The D gene is left open where the match is weak. Size values are once, few and many counts, or a class for expanded clones, and some rows have none.

d_call	v_call	j_call	clone_size	cdr3_nt	cdr3_aa
.	TRBV28	TRBJ1-1	.	TGTGCCAGCAGTTTACTCCCGGACAGCATGAACACTGAAGCTTTCTTT	CASSLLPDSMNTEAFF
TRBD2	TRBV6-1	TRBJ2-3	.	TGTGCCAGCAGTGAAGGTGGAGCGGGGGGGCCTCGAGATACGCAGTATTTT	CASSEGGAGGPRDTQYF
.	TRBV18	TRBJ1-4	once	TGTGCCAGCTCACCACCGCCCAGGGCTAATGAAAAACTGTTTTTT	CASSPPPRANEKLFF
.	TRBV4-1	TRBJ1-4	.	TGCGCCAGCAGCCAAGAGGCAGGGGCGTCTAATGAAAAACTGTTTTTT	CASSQEAGASNEKLFF
TRBD1	TRBV6-1	TRBJ1-2	.	TGTGCCAGCAGTGATCCGGACAGGGGGCGCTTGGGGTATGGCTACACCTTC	CASSDPDRGRLGYGYTF
.	TRBV19	TRBJ2-7	.	TGTGCCAGTAGTGCGGGTCCCACCTACGAGCAGTACTTC	CASSAGPTYEQYF
.	TRBV2	TRBJ1-1	.	TGTGCCAGCATCGACAGTAGGGAGAACACTGAAGCTTTCTTT	CASIDSRENTEAFF
.	TRBV7-8	TRBJ1-1	.	TGTGCCAGCAGCTTTGGGAGACAGACTGGCGGTAACACTGAAGCTTTCTTT	CASSFGRQTGGNTEAFF
.	TRBV5-1	TRBJ2-2	.	TGCGCCAGCAGAAACGTAGGAGAAGGCACCGGGGAGCTGTTTTTT	CASRNVGEGTGELFF
.	TRBV28	TRBJ1-1	.	TGTGCCAGCAGTTCGAAAGGGGACACTGAAGCTTTCTTT	CASSSKGDTEAFF
.	TRBV11-2	TRBJ2-2	few	TGTGCCAGCAGCTTAGGGTCGTACGCCGGGGAGCTGTTTTTT	CASSLGSYAGELFF
.	TRBV19	TRBJ1-1	.	TGTGCCAGTTCGAGGACCCGGGGAGTGAACACTGAAGCTTTCTTT	CASSRTRGVNTEAFF
.	TRBV9	TRBJ2-2	.	TGTGCCAGCAGCGTAGATGGCACCGGGGAGCTGTTTTTT	CASSVDGTGELFF
.	TRBV10-1	TRBJ1-1	.	TGCGCCAGCAGTGAGTACGATTACGACACTGAAGCTTTCTTT	CASSEYDYDTEAFF